A selection of T cell receptor beta chains follows, all from one sample in a study of blood T cell repertoires in COVID-19. The assay was immunoSEQ multiplex PCR, and TCRdb's table has in-frame clones only and misses some. The sample shows about 88,000 clones, about 88% of them seen only once. The specimen was peripheral blood. The receptors stem from a woman of 80 years or more with acute or convalescent COVID-19. CDR3s include the opening cysteine and the closing phenylalanine or tryptophan. Fields, in order: V gene, clone size, D gene, J gene, CDR3 length, CDR3 protein. The D gene is left open where the match is weak. Where a row states a size, it is once, few, many or the class of an expanded clone; other rows omit it.

v_call: TRBV3-1/TRBV3-2
clone_size: -
d_call: -
j_call: TRBJ1-2
cdr3_length: 15
cdr3_aa: CASSQDRQAPYGYTF

v_call: TRBV11-2
clone_size: -
d_call: -
j_call: TRBJ1-1
cdr3_length: 16
cdr3_aa: CASSLGGTRLNTEAFF

v_call: TRBV18
clone_size: -
d_call: TRBD1
j_call: TRBJ1-1
cdr3_length: 12
cdr3_aa: CASSPLGQGAFF

v_call: TRBV11-1
clone_size: many
d_call: TRBD2
j_call: TRBJ2-3
cdr3_length: 15
cdr3_aa: CASSLGRGGTDTQYF

v_call: TRBV6-2/TRBV6-3
clone_size: -
d_call: TRBD2
j_call: TRBJ2-1
cdr3_length: 15
cdr3_aa: CASSRTSATYNEQFF

v_call: TRBV2
clone_size: -
d_call: -
j_call: TRBJ2-4
cdr3_length: 11
cdr3_aa: CASRGQNIQYF

v_call: TRBV27
clone_size: medium-sized
d_call: TRBD1
j_call: TRBJ2-1
cdr3_length: 16
cdr3_aa: CASSRTLGTGFNEQFF

v_call: TRBV28
clone_size: once
d_call: -
j_call: TRBJ2-1
cdr3_length: 17
cdr3_aa: CASSLGGLAIHYNEQFF

v_call: TRBV29-1
clone_size: -
d_call: -
j_call: TRBJ2-7
cdr3_length: 14
cdr3_aa: CSVVPHSGFDEQYF

v_call: TRBV27
clone_size: -
d_call: TRBD1
j_call: TRBJ2-7
cdr3_length: 13
cdr3_aa: CASTSGTVFEQYF

v_call: TRBV19
clone_size: once
d_call: TRBD1
j_call: TRBJ2-3
cdr3_length: 16
cdr3_aa: CASSIWPGGGTDTQYF

v_call: TRBV4-3
clone_size: -
d_call: TRBD1
j_call: TRBJ1-2
cdr3_length: 16
cdr3_aa: CASSQTGYSGQGSYTF

v_call: TRBV2
clone_size: -
d_call: -
j_call: TRBJ1-1
cdr3_length: 14
cdr3_aa: CASSEKVTGTEAFF

v_call: TRBV5-8
clone_size: -
d_call: TRBD1
j_call: TRBJ1-2
cdr3_length: 16
cdr3_aa: CASSLVVGQGAGGYTF

v_call: TRBV2
clone_size: few
d_call: -
j_call: TRBJ1-1
cdr3_length: 13
cdr3_aa: CASSEDTNTEAFF

v_call: TRBV18
clone_size: -
d_call: TRBD1
j_call: TRBJ1-1
cdr3_length: 16
cdr3_aa: CASSLIQGAGNTEAFF

v_call: TRBV11-1
clone_size: -
d_call: -
j_call: TRBJ2-7
cdr3_length: 14
cdr3_aa: CASSLTGTRSEQYF

v_call: TRBV7-9
clone_size: -
d_call: -
j_call: TRBJ2-5
cdr3_length: 14
cdr3_aa: CASSDWRGRETQYF

v_call: TRBV27
clone_size: once
d_call: TRBD1
j_call: TRBJ1-1
cdr3_length: 14
cdr3_aa: CASRQLRQGDEAFF

v_call: TRBV28
clone_size: -
d_call: -
j_call: TRBJ2-7
cdr3_length: 15
cdr3_aa: CASSLDGTNSYEQYF

v_call: TRBV10-3
clone_size: -
d_call: -
j_call: TRBJ1-2
cdr3_length: 14
cdr3_aa: CAISDPWQGGGYTF

v_call: TRBV19
clone_size: -
d_call: TRBD2
j_call: TRBJ2-5
cdr3_length: 16
cdr3_aa: CASSIQKTSFQETQYF

v_call: TRBV30
clone_size: few
d_call: -
j_call: TRBJ1-6
cdr3_length: 13
cdr3_aa: CAWSGVFGSPLHF

v_call: TRBV11-3
clone_size: -
d_call: TRBD1
j_call: TRBJ2-7
cdr3_length: 12
cdr3_aa: CASSDRGYEQYF

v_call: TRBV13
clone_size: once
d_call: -
j_call: TRBJ2-3
cdr3_length: 14
cdr3_aa: CASSLGGGTDTQYF

v_call: TRBV28
clone_size: -
d_call: -
j_call: TRBJ2-1
cdr3_length: 13
cdr3_aa: CASRGGVYNEQFF

v_call: TRBV5-1
clone_size: medium-sized
d_call: -
j_call: TRBJ2-6
cdr3_length: 18
cdr3_aa: CASSLFASEGAGANVLTF

v_call: TRBV10-3
clone_size: -
d_call: -
j_call: TRBJ1-2
cdr3_length: 13
cdr3_aa: CAISGDGGVGYTF

v_call: TRBV6-6
clone_size: -
d_call: -
j_call: TRBJ2-3
cdr3_length: 14
cdr3_aa: CASSYHQLWDTQYF

v_call: TRBV11-3
clone_size: -
d_call: -
j_call: TRBJ1-3
cdr3_length: 17
cdr3_aa: CASSVNHPGRAGNTIYF

v_call: TRBV2
clone_size: -
d_call: -
j_call: TRBJ2-2
cdr3_length: 16
cdr3_aa: CASSEGASADTGELFF

v_call: TRBV7-9
clone_size: once
d_call: -
j_call: TRBJ1-5
cdr3_length: 14
cdr3_aa: CASSLRDSNQPQHF

v_call: TRBV5-1
clone_size: -
d_call: TRBD2
j_call: TRBJ2-1
cdr3_length: 14
cdr3_aa: CASSRTSGYNEQFF